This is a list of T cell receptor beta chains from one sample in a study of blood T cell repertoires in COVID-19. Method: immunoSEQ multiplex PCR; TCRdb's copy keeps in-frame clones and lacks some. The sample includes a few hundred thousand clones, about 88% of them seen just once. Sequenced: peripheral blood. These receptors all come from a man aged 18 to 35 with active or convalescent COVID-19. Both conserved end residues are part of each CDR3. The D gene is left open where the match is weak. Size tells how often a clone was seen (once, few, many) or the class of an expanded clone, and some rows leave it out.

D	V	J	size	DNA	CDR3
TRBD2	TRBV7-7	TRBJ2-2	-	TGTGCCAGCAGCCTTCGACTAGCGGGGGGGCTGAACACCGGGGAGCTGTTTTTT	CASSLRLAGGLNTGELFF
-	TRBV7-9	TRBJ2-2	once	TGTGCCAGCAGCTTAGTCGCGATCACCGGGGAGCTGTTTTTT	CASSLVAITGELFF
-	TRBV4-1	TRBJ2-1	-	TGCGCCAGCAGCCAAGGGCCATCATACAATGAGCAGTTCTTC	CASSQGPSYNEQFF
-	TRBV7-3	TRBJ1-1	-	TGTGCCAGCAGCTTCCAGGGAAACACTGAAGCTTTCTTT	CASSFQGNTEAFF
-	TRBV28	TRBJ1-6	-	TGTGCCAGCAATAATAATTCACCCCTCCACTTT	CASNNNSPLHF
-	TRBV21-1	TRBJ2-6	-	TGTGCCAGTCCAAAGGGGTCCACTGTAACTGGGGCCAACGTCCTGACTTTC	CASPKGSTVTGANVLTF
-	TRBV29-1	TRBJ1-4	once	TGCAGCGTGCTTACCGTCGAGGCTAATGAAAAACTGTTTTTT	CSVLTVEANEKLFF
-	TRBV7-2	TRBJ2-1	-	TGTGCCAGCAGCTTTCTTGCGGCTTACAATGAGCAGTTCTTC	CASSFLAAYNEQFF
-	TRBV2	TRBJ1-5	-	TGTGCCAGCAGTGAGGTGGGGGGATGGCAGCCCCAGCATTTT	CASSEVGGWQPQHF
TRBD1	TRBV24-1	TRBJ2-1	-	TGTGCCACCAGTGCCTCCCCCCAGAGACAGGGGAACAATGAGCAGTTCTTC	CATSASPQRQGNNEQFF
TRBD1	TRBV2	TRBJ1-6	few	TGTGCCAGCAGGCCCGGACAGGGGGCGCATAATTCACCCCTCCACTTT	CASRPGQGAHNSPLHF
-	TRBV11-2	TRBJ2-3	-	TGTGCCAGCAGCAAGGGAGGCGGCACAGATACGCAGTATTTT	CASSKGGGTDTQYF
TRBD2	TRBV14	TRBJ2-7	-	TGTGCCAGCAGCCAATGGACTAGCTCAGGCTACGAGCAGTACTTC	CASSQWTSSGYEQYF
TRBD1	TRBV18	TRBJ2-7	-	TGTGCCAGCTCAAGACAGGGGGACGAGCAGTACTTC	CASSRQGDEQYF
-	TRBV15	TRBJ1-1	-	TGTGCCACCAGCAGAGAGCTTCTAGAGGGTAACACTGAAGCTTTCTTT	CATSRELLEGNTEAFF
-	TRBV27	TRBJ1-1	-	TGTGCCAGCAGTTCCATCTCGCGGTTGAACACTGAAGCTTTCTTT	CASSSISRLNTEAFF
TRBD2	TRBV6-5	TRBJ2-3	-	TGTGCCACCTCTAGCGGGGGGGGGACAGATACGCAGTATTTT	CATSSGGGTDTQYF
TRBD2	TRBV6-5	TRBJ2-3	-	TGTGCCAGCAGTTACTCGGGGACTAGTGCTGATACGCAGTATTTT	CASSYSGTSADTQYF
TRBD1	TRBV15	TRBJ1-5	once	TGTGCCACCAGCAAAGAGGGGGCGGCAGTCTTTAGGAAGCAGCCCCAGCATTTT	CATSKEGAAVFRKQPQHF
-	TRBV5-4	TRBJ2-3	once	TGTGCCAGCAGAGGGGATCAGATCACAGATACGCAGTATTTT	CASRGDQITDTQYF
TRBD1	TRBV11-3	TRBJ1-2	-	TGTGCCAGCAGCTCCCGGACAGGGATCAATGGCTACACCTTC	CASSSRTGINGYTF
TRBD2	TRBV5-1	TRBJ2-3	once	TGCGCCAGCGAGATTAGCGGGACAAGCACAGATACGCAGTATTTT	CASEISGTSTDTQYF
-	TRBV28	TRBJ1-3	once	TGTGCCAGCAGTTTAGGTGCAGGAGGAAACACCATATATTTT	CASSLGAGGNTIYF
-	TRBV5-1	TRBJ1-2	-	TGCGCCAGCAGCTTGGAAGTGCGGGGGATTAAGGGCTACACCTTC	CASSLEVRGIKGYTF
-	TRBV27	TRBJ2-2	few	TGTGCCAGCAGCCTAAGCGGTCCTAACACCGGGGAGCTGTTTTTT	CASSLSGPNTGELFF
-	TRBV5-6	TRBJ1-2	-	TGTGCCAGCAGCACTAATCTCCTGGTTGGTTCGGTTCAATCGTATGGCTACACCTTC	CASSTNLLVGSVQSYGYTF
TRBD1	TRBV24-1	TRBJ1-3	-	TGTGCCACCAGTGATAACCGGGACAGTGGAAACACCATATATTTT	CATSDNRDSGNTIYF
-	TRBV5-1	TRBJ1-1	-	TGCGCCAGCAGCCAGCAAGGACAGAGGAACACTGAAGCTTTCTTT	CASSQQGQRNTEAFF
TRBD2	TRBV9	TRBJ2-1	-	TGTGCCAGCAGCGTAGATAGGGGCGGGAGCTCCTACAATGAGCAGTTCTTC	CASSVDRGGSSYNEQFF
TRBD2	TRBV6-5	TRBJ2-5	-	TGTGCCAGCAGCGGGGGGACGGAAGAGACCCAGTACTTC	CASSGGTEETQYF
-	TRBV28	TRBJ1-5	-	TGTGCCAGCAGTTTAGGCCGTTGGGACACCCGATCCAATAGCAATCAGCCCCAGCATTTT	CASSLGRWDTRSNSNQPQHF
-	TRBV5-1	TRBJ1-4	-	TGCGCCAGCAGCAGGGCCGGGGGTGCAACTAATGAAAAACTGTTTTTT	CASSRAGGATNEKLFF
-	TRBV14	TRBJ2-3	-	TGTGCCAGCAGTCGCAACCGGCGGGCAGATACGCAGTATTTT	CASSRNRRADTQYF
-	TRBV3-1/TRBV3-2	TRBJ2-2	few	TGTGCCAGCAGCCAGCAGGATCTCACCGGGGAGCTGTTTTTT	CASSQQDLTGELFF
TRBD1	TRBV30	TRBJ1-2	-	TGTGCCTGCTCGACAGGGAACGACTATGGCTACACCTTC	CACSTGNDYGYTF
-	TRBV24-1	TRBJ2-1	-	TGTGCCACTGCAGCGTCGTTCTCCTACAATGAGCAGTTCTTC	CATAASFSYNEQFF
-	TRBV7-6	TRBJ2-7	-	TGTGCCAGCAGCTTAGCGCGCGGGGGCCCCTACGAGCAGTACTTC	CASSLARGGPYEQYF
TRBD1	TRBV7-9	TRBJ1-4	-	TGTGCCAGCAGCTCACAGGGGAGACAGGAAGGTGAAAAACTGTTTTTT	CASSSQGRQEGEKLFF
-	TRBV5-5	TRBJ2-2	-	TGTGCCAGCAGCCGCCTTGGGGGCAGTAAAAACACCGGGGAGCTGTTTTTT	CASSRLGGSKNTGELFF
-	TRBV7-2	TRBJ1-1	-	TGTGCCAGCAGTGAGAAGTCGGAAGCTTTCTTT	CASSEKSEAFF
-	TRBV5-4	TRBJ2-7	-	TGTGCCAGCAGCCTAGGGGGTTCGTCCTACGAGCAGTACTTC	CASSLGGSSYEQYF
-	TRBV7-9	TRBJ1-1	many	TGTGCCAGCAGCCCCGGGCAAGGGGGAACTGAAGCTTTCTTT	CASSPGQGGTEAFF
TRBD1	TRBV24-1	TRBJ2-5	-	TGTGCCACCAGTGACAACCGGGACAGGGGACATGGTCGAGAGACCCAGTACTTC	CATSDNRDRGHGRETQYF
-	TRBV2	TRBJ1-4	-	TGTGCCAGCAACCGACAGTGGGAGGTCGAAAAACTGTTTTTT	CASNRQWEVEKLFF
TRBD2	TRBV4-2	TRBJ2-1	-	TGTGCCAGCAGCCACCTTCTAGCGGGACTCTACAATGAGCAGTTCTTC	CASSHLLAGLYNEQFF
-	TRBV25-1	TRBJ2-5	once	TGTGCCAGCAATTCGGACTCGTCAGAGACCCAGTACTTC	CASNSDSSETQYF
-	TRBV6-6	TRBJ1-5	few	TGTGCCAGCAGCCTCCCTGGGGCGTATCAGCCCCAGCATTTT	CASSLPGAYQPQHF
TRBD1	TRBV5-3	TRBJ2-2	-	TGTGCCAGAAGCCTGACGGGACAGGGGGCCGGAAAGAGCACCGGGGAGCTGTTTTTT	CARSLTGQGAGKSTGELFF
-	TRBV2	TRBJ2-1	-	TGTGCCAGCAGTCGGGATCGGGGAACCTACAATGAGCAGTTCTTC	CASSRDRGTYNEQFF
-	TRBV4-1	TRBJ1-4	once	TGCGCCAGCAGCCAAGATCACCGGACAGTATTAGAAAAACTGTTTTTT	CASSQDHRTVLEKLFF
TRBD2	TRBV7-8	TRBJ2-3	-	TGTGCCAGCAGCCGGACTAGCGGGATAGAGGGTACGCAGTATTTT	CASSRTSGIEGTQYF
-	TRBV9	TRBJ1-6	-	TGTGCCAGCAGCGTAGGAGCGGATTCACCCCTCCACTTT	CASSVGADSPLHF